The clone carrying this TCR beta chain has at least ten counts. Its specificity is not known. TCR beta libraries were made by quantitative 5'-RACE with molecular barcodes. TCRdb processed the 5' RACE reads anew with MiXCR; each CDR3 protein has one entry. This table holds 100,000 to 150,000 distinct CDR3 sequences, roughly 15% found once. This sample is drawn from a study of CD8 T cells in ankylosing spondylitis. Study results and caveats: As for the disease-linked clones, they showed a CD8+ phenotype and occurred at relatively low frequencies in peripheral blood.

Unmatched junction bases numbered 6, after V lost 7 bases and J lost 2 bases. This CDR3 comprises 15 residues. The sequenced sample consisted of blood, either unsorted or a sorted T cell fraction (not recorded which). V and J are TRBV12-3 or TRBV12-4 and TRBJ2-1, with TRBD1 identical over 9 bases. The clonotype originates from a female donor with ankylosing spondylitis or in good health (not recorded which). CDR3 protein: CASMTGTGTYNEQFF. In nucleotides, the CDR3 is TGTGCCAGCATGACCGGGACAGGGACCTACAATGAGCAGTTCTTC.